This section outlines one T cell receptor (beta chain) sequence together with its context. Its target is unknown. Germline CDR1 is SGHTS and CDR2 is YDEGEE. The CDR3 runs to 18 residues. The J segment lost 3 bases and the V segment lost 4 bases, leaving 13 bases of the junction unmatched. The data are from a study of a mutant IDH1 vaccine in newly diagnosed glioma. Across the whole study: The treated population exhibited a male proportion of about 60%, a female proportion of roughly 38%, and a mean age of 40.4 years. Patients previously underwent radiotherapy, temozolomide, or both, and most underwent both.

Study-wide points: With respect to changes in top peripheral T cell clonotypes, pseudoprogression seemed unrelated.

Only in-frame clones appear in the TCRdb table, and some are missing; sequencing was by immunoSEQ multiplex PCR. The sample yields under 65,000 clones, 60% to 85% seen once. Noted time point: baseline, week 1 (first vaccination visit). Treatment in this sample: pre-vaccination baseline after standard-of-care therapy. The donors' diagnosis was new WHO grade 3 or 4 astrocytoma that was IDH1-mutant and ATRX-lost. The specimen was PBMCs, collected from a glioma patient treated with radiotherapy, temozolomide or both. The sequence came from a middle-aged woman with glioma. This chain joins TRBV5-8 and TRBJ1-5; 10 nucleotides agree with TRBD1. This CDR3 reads CASSDRQGAFPSNQPQHF. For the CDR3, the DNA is TGTGCCAGCAGCGACCGACAGGGGGCTTTTCCCTCCAATCAGCCCCAGCATTTT.